These 5 T cell receptor beta chains share one sample of origin, sequenced in a study of cytomegalovirus exposure and HLA in healthy donors. The PCR employed 60 Vbeta primers together with 13 Jbeta primers. The method was immunoSEQ multiplex PCR; TCRdb's version includes in-frame clones alone and lacks a portion of them. The sample records over 85,000 clones, 70% to 80% being singletons. The specimen was PBMCs. The receptors derive from a man aged 30 to 39 in good health and CMV-seronegative.

Only a few counts were recorded for this clone. The chain has TRBV5-1 and TRBJ2-3; TRBD2 is a possible D gene (6 bases). The CDR3 runs to 16 residues. Germline V gene data show CDR1 as SGHRS and CDR2 as YFSETQ. V lost 4 bases to trimming and J lost 1 base, with 16 bases between them. The CDR3 DNA follows: TGCGCCAGCAGCCCCGGGGACTCCCCTCGCACAGATACGCAGTATTTT. This codes for CASSPGDSPRTDTQYF.

This sequence joins TRBV4-2 and TRBJ2-5; 8 nucleotides match TRBD1. J lost 4 bases, V lost 0 bases, and 1 base had no gene match. The germline gives CDR1 LGHNA, CDR2 YNFKEQ. The CDR3 contains 14 residues. The CDR3 loop is CASSQDRGRETQYF. The CDR3 nucleotides read TGTGCCAGCAGCCAAGACAGGGGGCGAGAGACCCAGTACTTC.

The gene calls are TRBV4-1 and TRBJ1-1, with D perhaps TRBD1 (5 bases). The CDR3 contains 13 residues. V gave up 0 bases and J gave up 9 bases, with 11 bases separating them. CDR1 MGHRA and CDR2 YSYEKL come from the germline V gene. The CDR3 DNA is TGCGCCAGCAGCCAAGACCGACAGAGCCAAGCTTTCTTT. Amino acid sequence: CASSQDRQSQAFF.

This chain links TRBV29-1 with TRBJ2-5, with D tentatively TRBD2 (5 bases). V dropped 5 bases and J dropped 5 bases, with 12 bases sitting between them. CDR3 size: 12 residues. Germline V CDR1 and CDR2: SQVTM, ANQGSEA. The CDR3 loop is CSVRGPGETQYF. DNA for the CDR3: TGCAGCGTTCGCGGGCCAGGCGAGACCCAGTACTTC.

This chain joins TRBV13 and TRBJ1-2; D remains ambiguous. Trimming stripped 6 bases from V and 1 base from J, with 9 bases between. CDR3 length equals 13 residues. In germline, CDR1 is PRHDT, CDR2 FYEKMQ (reference sequence). CDR3 coding DNA: TGTGCCAGCAGACTCGGAGTTAACTATGGCTACACCTTC. This codes for CASRLGVNYGYTF.